This T cell receptor beta chain was retrieved from a study of CD8+ T cells in alopecia areata. This clone was detected only a few times. Antigen: not known. Within the sample, other DNA sequences also encode this same CDR3. Sequencing templates came from extracted RNA that was reverse transcribed into cDNA. Generated by immunoSEQ multiplex PCR, the TCRdb table keeps only in-frame clones and is missing some. The repertoire includes approximately 210,000 clones, approximately 47% of them detected once, and 2% to 3% sits in the top ten. Treatment meaning: oral pan-JAK inhibitor, 5-10 mg twice daily. General observations from the study: Scalp clonality, together with expanded CD8+ clones among the top 100, fell significantly with tofacitinib. Especially in alopecia totalis/universalis, lesional scalp showed greater clonality than normal scalp did. Numerous expanded lesional clones remained in scalp and blood during tofacitinib.

Germline V lookup: CDR1 SGHTA, CDR2 FQGNSA. Trimming took off 4 bases at V and 3 bases at J, with 3 bases between the two ends. This CDR3 comprises 11 residues. This TCR derives from a human donor with alopecia areata. The chain links TRBV7-2 to TRBJ2-5; D remains unclear. Sample: CD4+ T cells sorted from blood, taken around week 37, from a patient treated with tofacitinib. The CDR3 nucleotides are TGTGCCAGCAGCTCCGAAGAGACCCAGTACTTC. Translated: CASSSEETQYF.